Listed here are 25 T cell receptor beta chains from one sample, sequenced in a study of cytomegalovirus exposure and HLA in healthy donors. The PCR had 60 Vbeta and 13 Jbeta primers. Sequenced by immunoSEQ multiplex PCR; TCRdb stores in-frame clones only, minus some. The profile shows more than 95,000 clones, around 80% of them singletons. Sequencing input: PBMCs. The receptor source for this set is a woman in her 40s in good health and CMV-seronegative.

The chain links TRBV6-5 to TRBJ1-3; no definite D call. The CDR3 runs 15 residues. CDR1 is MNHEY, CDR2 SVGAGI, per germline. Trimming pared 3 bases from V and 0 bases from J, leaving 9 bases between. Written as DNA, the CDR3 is TGTGCCAGCAGTTATCAGATCACCTCTGGAAACACCATATATTTT. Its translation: CASSYQITSGNTIYF.

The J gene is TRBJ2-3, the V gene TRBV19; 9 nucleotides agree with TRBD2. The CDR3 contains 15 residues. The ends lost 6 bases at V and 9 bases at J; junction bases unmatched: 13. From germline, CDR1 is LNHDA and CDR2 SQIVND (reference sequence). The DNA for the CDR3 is TGTGCCAGTAGCCGGGGTAGCGGGAGACTCGAGACGCAGTATTTT. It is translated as CASSRGSGRLETQYF.

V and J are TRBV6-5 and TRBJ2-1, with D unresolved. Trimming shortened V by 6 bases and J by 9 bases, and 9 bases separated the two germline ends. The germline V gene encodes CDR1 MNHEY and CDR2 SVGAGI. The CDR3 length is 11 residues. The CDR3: CASSQSSEQFF. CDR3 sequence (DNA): TGTGCCAGCAGCCAGTCAAGTGAGCAGTTCTTC.

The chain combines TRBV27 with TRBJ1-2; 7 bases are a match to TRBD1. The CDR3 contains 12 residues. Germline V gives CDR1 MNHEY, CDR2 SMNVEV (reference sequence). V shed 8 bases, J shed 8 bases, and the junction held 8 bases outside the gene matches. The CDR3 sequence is CASGAGGLGYTF. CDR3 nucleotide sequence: TGTGCCAGCGGGGCAGGGGGGCTAGGCTACACCTTC.

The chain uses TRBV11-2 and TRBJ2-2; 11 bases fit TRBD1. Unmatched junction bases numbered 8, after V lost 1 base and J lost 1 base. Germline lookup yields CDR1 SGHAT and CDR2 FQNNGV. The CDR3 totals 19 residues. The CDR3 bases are TGTGCCAGCAGCTTAGGAGCCGGGACAGGGGGGCTGAACACCGGGGAGCTGTTTTTT. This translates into CASSLGAGTGGLNTGELFF. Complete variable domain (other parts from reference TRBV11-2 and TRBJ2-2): EAGVAQSPRYKIIEKRQSVAFWCNPISGHATLYWYQQILGQGPKLLIQFQNNGVVDDSQLPKDRFSAERLKGVDSTLKIQPAKLEDSAVYLCASSLGAGTGGLNTGELFFGEGSRLTVL.

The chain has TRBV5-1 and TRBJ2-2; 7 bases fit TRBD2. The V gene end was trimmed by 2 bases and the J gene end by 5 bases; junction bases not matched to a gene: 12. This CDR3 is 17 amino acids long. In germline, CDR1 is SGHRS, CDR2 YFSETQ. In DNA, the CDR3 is TGCGCCAGCAGCTTCAATGGCGGGAGTGAGAAAACCGGGGAGCTGTTTTTT. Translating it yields CASSFNGGSEKTGELFF.

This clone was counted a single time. The CDR3 DNA reads TGTGCCAGCAGTCCCACTAGCGGGAGCCCTTACAATGAGCAGTTCTTC. Its translation is CASSPTSGSPYNEQFF. J is TRBJ2-1 and V is TRBV27; 11 nucleotides align to TRBD2. The CDR3 contains 16 residues. V shed 5 bases, J shed 4 bases, and the junction held 7 bases outside the gene matches. From germline, CDR1 is MNHEY and CDR2 SMNVEV (reference sequence).

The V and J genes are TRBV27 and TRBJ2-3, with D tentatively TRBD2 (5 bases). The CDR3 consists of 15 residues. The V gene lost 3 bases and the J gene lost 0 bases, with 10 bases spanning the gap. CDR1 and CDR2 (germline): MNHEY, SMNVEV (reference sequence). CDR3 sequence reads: CASSFRGVSTDTQYF. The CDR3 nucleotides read TGTGCCAGCAGTTTCCGGGGAGTTAGCACAGATACGCAGTATTTT.

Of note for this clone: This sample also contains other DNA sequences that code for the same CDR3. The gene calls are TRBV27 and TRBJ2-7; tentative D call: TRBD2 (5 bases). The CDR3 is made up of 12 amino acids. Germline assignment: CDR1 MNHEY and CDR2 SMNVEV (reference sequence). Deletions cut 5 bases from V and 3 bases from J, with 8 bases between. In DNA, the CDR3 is TGTGCCAGCAGTCCGAGCGGCTACGAGCAGTACTTC. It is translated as CASSPSGYEQYF.

Here the CDR3 reads CASSINSDSNSPLHF. DNA for the CDR3: TGTGCCAGCAGCATCAATTCCGACAGTAACTCACCCCTCCACTTT. This rearrangement joins TRBV7-8 to TRBJ1-6, with a weak D call TRBD1 (5 bases). Trimming removed 5 bases from V and 10 bases from J, with 18 bases in between. The CDR3 extends over 15 amino acids. Germline lookup yields CDR1 SGHVS and CDR2 FQNEAQ.

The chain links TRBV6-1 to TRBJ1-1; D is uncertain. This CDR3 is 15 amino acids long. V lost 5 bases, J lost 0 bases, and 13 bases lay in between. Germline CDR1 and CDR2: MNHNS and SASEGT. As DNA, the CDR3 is TGTGCCAGCAGTCCCCAGGCGAACGTGAACACTGAAGCTTTCTTT. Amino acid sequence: CASSPQANVNTEAFF.

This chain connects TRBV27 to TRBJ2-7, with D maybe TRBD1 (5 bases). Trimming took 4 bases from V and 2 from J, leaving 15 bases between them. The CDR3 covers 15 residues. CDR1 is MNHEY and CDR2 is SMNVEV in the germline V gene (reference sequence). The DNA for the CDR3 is TGTGCCAGCAGTTGGGCAGGGCAGGGCGCCTACGAGCAGTACTTC. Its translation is CASSWAGQGAYEQYF.

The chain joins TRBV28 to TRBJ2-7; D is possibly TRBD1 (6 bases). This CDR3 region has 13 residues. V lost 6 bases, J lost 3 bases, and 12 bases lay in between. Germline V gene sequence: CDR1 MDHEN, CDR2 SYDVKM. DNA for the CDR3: TGTGCCAGCAGGGGGACACCGATCTACGAGCAGTACTTC. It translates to CASRGTPIYEQYF.

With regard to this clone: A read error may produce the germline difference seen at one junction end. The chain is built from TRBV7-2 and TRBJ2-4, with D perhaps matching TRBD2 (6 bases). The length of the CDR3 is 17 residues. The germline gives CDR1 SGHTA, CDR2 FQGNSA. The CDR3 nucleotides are TGTGTCAGCAGCTTAGGGAATGTGGGGGGATCCAAAAACATTCAGTACTTC. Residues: CVSSLGNVGGSKNIQYF. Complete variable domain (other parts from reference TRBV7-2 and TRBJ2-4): GAGVSQSPSNKVTEKGKDVELRCDPISGHTALYWYRQSLGQGLEFLIYFQGNSAPDKSGLPSDRFSAERTGGSVSTLTIQRTQQEDSAVYLCVSSLGNVGGSKNIQYFGAGTRLSVL.

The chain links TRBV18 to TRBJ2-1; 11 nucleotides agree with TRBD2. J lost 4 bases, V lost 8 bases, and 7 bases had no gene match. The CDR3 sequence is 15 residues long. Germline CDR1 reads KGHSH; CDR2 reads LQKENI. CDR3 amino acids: CASAGTSGKYNEQFF. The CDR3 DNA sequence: TGTGCCAGCGCGGGGACTAGCGGAAAGTACAATGAGCAGTTCTTC.

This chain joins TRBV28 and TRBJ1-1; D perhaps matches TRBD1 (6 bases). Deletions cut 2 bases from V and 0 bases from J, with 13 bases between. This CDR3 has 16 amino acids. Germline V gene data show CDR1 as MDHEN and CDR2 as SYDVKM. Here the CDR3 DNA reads TGTGCCAGCAGTTTAGCCCGGGAGGGGGTGAACACTGAAGCTTTCTTT. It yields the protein CASSLAREGVNTEAFF.

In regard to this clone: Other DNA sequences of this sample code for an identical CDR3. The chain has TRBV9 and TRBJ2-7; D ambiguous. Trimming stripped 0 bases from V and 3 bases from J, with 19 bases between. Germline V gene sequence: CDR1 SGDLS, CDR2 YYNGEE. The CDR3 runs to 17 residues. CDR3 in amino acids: CASSVGGVRSKDYEQYF. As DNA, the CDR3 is TGTGCCAGCAGCGTAGGCGGAGTTCGTAGTAAGGACTACGAGCAGTACTTC.

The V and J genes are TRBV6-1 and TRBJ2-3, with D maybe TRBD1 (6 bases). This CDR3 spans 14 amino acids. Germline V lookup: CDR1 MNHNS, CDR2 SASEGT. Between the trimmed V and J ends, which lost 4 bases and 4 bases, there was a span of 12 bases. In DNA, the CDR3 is TGTGCCAGCAGTGGATCGACAGGAGCAGATACGCAGTATTTT. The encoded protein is CASSGSTGADTQYF.

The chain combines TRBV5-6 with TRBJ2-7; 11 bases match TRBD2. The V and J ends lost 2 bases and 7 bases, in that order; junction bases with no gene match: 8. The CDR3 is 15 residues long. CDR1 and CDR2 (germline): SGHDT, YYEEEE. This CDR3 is CASSFATSGIGEQYF. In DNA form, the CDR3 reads TGTGCCAGCAGCTTCGCGACTAGCGGGATTGGAGAGCAGTACTTC.

CDR3 sequence (DNA): TGTGCCAGCAGTACGAACGGGAACCCTATGGAGACCCAGTACTTC. It translates to CASSTNGNPMETQYF. This chain connects TRBV27 to TRBJ2-5; a weak D match, TRBD2 (5 bases). The ends were cut back, 5 bases at V and 5 bases at J, with 18 bases in the middle. Germline lookup yields CDR1 MNHEY and CDR2 SMNVEV (reference sequence). The CDR3 is made up of 15 amino acids.

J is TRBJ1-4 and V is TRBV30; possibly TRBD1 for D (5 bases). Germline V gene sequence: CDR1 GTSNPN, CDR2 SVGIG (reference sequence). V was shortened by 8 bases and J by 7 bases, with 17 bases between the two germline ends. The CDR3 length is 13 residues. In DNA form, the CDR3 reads TGTGCCCTGAGCAGGGTTCAAACTGAAAAACTGTTTTTT. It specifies CALSRVQTEKLFF.

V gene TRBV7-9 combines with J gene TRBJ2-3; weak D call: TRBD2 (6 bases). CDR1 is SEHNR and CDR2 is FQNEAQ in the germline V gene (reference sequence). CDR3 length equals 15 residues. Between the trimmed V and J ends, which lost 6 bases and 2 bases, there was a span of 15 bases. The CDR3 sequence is CASRSGLLNTDTQYF. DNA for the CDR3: TGTGCCAGCAGATCGGGACTCCTTAACACAGATACGCAGTATTTT.

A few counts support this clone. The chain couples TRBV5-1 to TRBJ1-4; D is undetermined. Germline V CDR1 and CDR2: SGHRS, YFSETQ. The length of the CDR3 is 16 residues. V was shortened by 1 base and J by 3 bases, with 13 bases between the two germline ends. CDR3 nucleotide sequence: TGCGCCAGCAGCTTGCTGGGTGGCGGATCTAATGAAAAACTGTTTTTT. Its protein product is CASSLLGGGSNEKLFF.

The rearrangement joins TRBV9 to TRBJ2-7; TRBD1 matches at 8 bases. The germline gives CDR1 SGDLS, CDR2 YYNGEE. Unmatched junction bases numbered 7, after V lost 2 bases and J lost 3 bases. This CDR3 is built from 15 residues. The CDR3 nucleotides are TGTGCCAGCAGCGTTGGACAGGGTATCAACTACGAGCAGTACTTC. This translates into CASSVGQGINYEQYF.

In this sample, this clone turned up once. Written as DNA, the CDR3 is TGTGCCAGCAGCTCAGCCGGGACAGAGGAAAATTCACCCCTCCACTTT. Protein sequence: CASSSAGTEENSPLHF. This sequence joins TRBV13 and TRBJ1-6; 7 nucleotides agree with TRBD1. With 4 bases clipped from V and 7 bases from J, the junction kept 10 bases outside the gene matches. This CDR3 spans 16 amino acids. Looked up from germline, CDR1 is PRHDT and CDR2 is FYEKMQ (reference sequence).